The 19 T cell receptor beta chains below were found in one sample sequenced in a study of CD8 T cells in Susac syndrome. The authors reverse transcribed roughly 0.45 to 1 ug RNA with random hexamers. MiXCR, applied by TCRdb to the immunoSEQ multiplex PCR reads, yields one record per CDR3 protein. The sample includes tens of thousands of distinct CDR3 sequences, about 95% seen only once; the top ten take about 0.68%. Sequencing was carried out using CD8+ T cells from PBMCs. These TCRs come from a human donor with Susac syndrome.

V gene TRBV7-9 combines with J gene TRBJ1-4; the D is unclear. This CDR3 comprises 15 residues. Germline V gene lookup returns CDR1 SEHNR and CDR2 FQNEAQ (reference sequence). The V and J ends lost 4 bases and 6 bases respectively, with 15 bases between them. The CDR3 DNA is TGTGCCAGCAGCTCTAATCCCCTCCAAGATGAAAAACTGTTTTTT. Translated, it gives CASSSNPLQDEKLFF.

This chain uses TRBV5-1 with TRBJ2-7; 9 nucleotides agree with TRBD1. J lost 2 bases, V lost 5 bases, and 11 bases had no gene match. The CDR3 length is 16 residues. Germline CDR1 is SGHRS and CDR2 is YFSETQ. As DNA, the CDR3 is TGCGCCAGCAGTCCGGGGTCCGGACAGGGGACCTACGAGCAGTACTTC. It is translated as CASSPGSGQGTYEQYF.

This chain uses TRBV4-3 with TRBJ2-7; D might be TRBD1 (6 bases). CDR1 LGHNA and CDR2 YSLEER come from the germline V gene. Trimming left V 4 bases short and J 3 bases short, with 10 bases between. The CDR3 runs 13 residues. The CDR3 nucleotides read TGCGCCAGCAGCCGAGGACAGTACTACGAGCAGTACTTC. Translated, it gives CASSRGQYYEQYF.

The chain joins TRBV29-1 to TRBJ1-1; TRBD1 is a possible D gene (5 bases). The CDR3 contains 15 residues. CDR1 and CDR2 (germline): SQVTM, ANQGSEA. With 8 bases removed from V and 6 bases from J, the gap between germline ends came to 25 bases. The CDR3 DNA follows: TGCAGCACTCCCGCCGAAGGGGATTTGAGGGCTGAAGCTTTCTTT. Amino acids: CSTPAEGDLRAEAFF.

The genes are TRBV4-3 and TRBJ1-1; D gene uncertain. V lost 1 base, J lost 6 bases, and 15 bases lay in between. Germline V CDR1 and CDR2: LGHNA, YSLEER. The CDR3 runs to 15 residues. The CDR3 loop reads CASSQGAALLPEAFF. CDR3 bases: TGCGCCAGCAGCCAAGGGGCAGCCCTCCTCCCTGAAGCTTTCTTT.

This chain links TRBV7-2 with TRBJ2-7; 7 bases line up with TRBD1. Germline CDR1 and CDR2: SGHTA and FQGNSA. The CDR3 contains 12 residues. V trimming: 6 bases; J trimming: 7 bases; junction bases outside the gene matches: 6. CDR3 sequence: CASSSTGFEQYF. As DNA, the CDR3 is TGTGCCAGCAGTTCGACAGGGTTTGAGCAGTACTTC.

The genes are TRBV7-9 and TRBJ2-2; D call uncertain. The V end was cut by 5 bases, the J end by 4 bases, with 11 bases between. CDR3 length equals 14 residues. In germline, CDR1 is SEHNR, CDR2 FQNEAQ (reference sequence). Here the CDR3 reads CASSTVRVTGELFF. The DNA for the CDR3 is TGTGCCAGCAGCACGGTCCGGGTCACCGGGGAGCTGTTTTTT.

CDR3 sequence: CAWRGSATTYEQYF. The CDR3 coding sequence is TGTGCCTGGAGAGGGTCAGCAACGACCTACGAGCAGTACTTC. The chain uses TRBV30 and TRBJ2-7; D is uncertain. V was clipped by 3 bases and J by 2 bases, with 14 bases between them. From germline, CDR1 is GTSNPN and CDR2 SVGIG (reference sequence). This CDR3 has 14 amino acids.

The rearrangement links TRBV25-1 to TRBJ1-2, with 8 bases lining up with TRBD1. This CDR3 has 15 residues. CDR1 and CDR2 (germline): MGHDK, SYGVNS. V gave up 6 bases and J gave up 2 bases; unmatched junction bases: 8. The CDR3 nucleotides read TGTGCCAGCAGAGAGACAGGGGTGACGAACTATGGCTACACCTTC. Translated, it gives CASRETGVTNYGYTF.

The gene calls are TRBV5-1 and TRBJ2-5; TRBD1 is a possible D gene (5 bases). The CDR3 is 12 residues long. The ends were cut back, 2 bases at V and 4 bases at J, with 6 bases in the middle. Germline CDR1 and CDR2: SGHRS and YFSETQ. The CDR3 here is CASSFQGETQYF. CDR3 in DNA: TGCGCCAGCAGCTTCCAGGGAGAGACCCAGTACTTC.

V gene TRBV27 combines with J gene TRBJ2-3; D is uncertain. The CDR3 is 14 residues long. Germline V gene lookup returns CDR1 MNHEY and CDR2 SMNVEV (reference sequence). Trimming removed 2 bases from V and 4 bases from J, with 10 bases in between. CDR3 bases: TGTGCCAGCAGTTTAGGGCCCGGGTCAGATACGCAGTATTTT. Protein sequence: CASSLGPGSDTQYF.

The sample holds one count of this clonotype. This chain uses TRBV6-5 with TRBJ2-2; D gene ambiguous. Germline CDR1 MNHEY, CDR2 SVGAGI. CDR3 length: 16 amino acids. V was cut by 0 bases and J by 0 bases, with 8 bases left in between. CDR3 bases: TGTGCCAGCAGTTACTCGGACCCCTCGAACACCGGGGAGCTGTTTTTT. It encodes CASSYSDPSNTGELFF.

V is TRBV9 and J is TRBJ2-2, with D possibly TRBD2 on 6 matching bases. Germline V gives CDR1 SGDLS, CDR2 YYNGEE. V lost 0 bases to trimming and J lost 8 bases, with 11 bases between them. The CDR3 runs to 14 residues. This CDR3 is CASSVGLAIGELFF. CDR3 coding DNA: TGTGCCAGCAGCGTAGGTCTAGCGATAGGGGAGCTGTTTTTT.

This chain connects TRBV7-9 to TRBJ2-6, with a possible D match to TRBD1 (7 bases). This CDR3 contains 17 residues. The V end lost 3 bases, the J end lost 4 bases, and 16 bases lay between the germline ends. Germline values: CDR1 SEHNR, CDR2 FQNEAQ (reference sequence). The CDR3 DNA sequence: TGTGCCAGCAGCTTCCCAGGGGGGCCTCCGGGGGCCAACGTCCTGACTTTC. Protein: CASSFPGGPPGANVLTF.

V usage is TRBV30 and J usage is TRBJ1-1, with D possibly matching TRBD1 (5 bases). Germline V lookup: CDR1 GTSNPN, CDR2 SVGIG (reference sequence). Deletions cut 2 bases from V and 5 bases from J, with 18 bases between. This CDR3 has 15 residues. In nucleotides, the CDR3 is TGTGCCTGGAGTCCCGGGACCCTTCGAAGGACTGAAGCTTTCTTT. This translates into CAWSPGTLRRTEAFF. The whole variable domain, filled in from reference TRBV30 and TRBJ1-1, reads SQTIHQWPATLVQPVGSPLSLECTVEGTSNPNLYWYRQAAGRGLQLLFYSVGIGQISSEVPQNLSASRPQDRQFILSSKKLLLSDSGFYLCAWSPGTLRRTEAFFGQGTRLTVV.

This rearrangement joins TRBV20-1 to TRBJ2-5; D is ambiguous. The germline gives CDR1 DFQATT, CDR2 SNEGSKA (reference sequence). V gave up 4 bases and J gave up 5 bases, with 14 bases separating them. The CDR3 has 13 amino acids. The CDR3 bases are TGCAGTGCTAAAGATCCATCTGGGGAGACCCAGTACTTC. Encoded protein: CSAKDPSGETQYF.

The rearrangement uses TRBV7-9 and TRBJ1-2; no definite D call. The germline CDR1 and CDR2 sequences are SEHNR and FQNEAQ (reference sequence). V gave up 4 bases and J gave up 7 bases, with 4 bases separating them. This CDR3 is 10 amino acids long. CDR3 amino acids: CASSYLGYTF. The CDR3 coding sequence is TGTGCCAGCAGCTACCTTGGCTACACCTTC.

The chain combines TRBV6-6 with TRBJ1-2; weak D call: TRBD1 (5 bases). The ends were cut back, 8 bases at V and 4 bases at J, with 14 bases in the middle. Germline CDR1 and CDR2: MNHNY and SVGAGI (reference sequence). This CDR3 has 13 residues. The CDR3 loop reads CASCLDSAYGYTF. In nucleotides, the CDR3 is TGTGCCAGCTGTCTAGACAGCGCCTATGGCTACACCTTC.

The V call is TRBV20-1, the J call TRBJ1-1; D is unresolved. Trimming removed 3 bases at V and 1 base at J, with 12 bases between. CDR3 length: 14 amino acids. Germline CDR1 DFQATT, CDR2 SNEGSKA (reference sequence). CDR3 protein: CSARPPGTNTEAFF. CDR3 in DNA: TGCAGTGCTAGGCCCCCGGGCACGAACACTGAAGCTTTCTTT.